The 17 T cell receptor beta chains below come from one sample, sequenced in a study of regulatory T cells in long-lasting Graves disease (dated by TCRdb to the early 2020s). Read against the paper, the sample's time point label means: persistent/refractory GD, antithyroid drugs over 5 years with positive TRAb. RNA was extracted from PBMCs in TRIzol for both TCR sequencing and RNA sequencing. The protocol used for the library was multiplex PCR. Sequenced on an Illumina HiSeq 4000. CDR3 regions were amplified by Arm-PCR with iRepertoire HTBI primers to construct TCR beta libraries. TCRdb cleaned the public reads at Q25 with fastp, built clones with MiXCR and kept in-frame beta chains. Every CDR3 protein is listed once, alongside the most common genes and DNA of its rows. This sample is represented by about 470,000 distinct CDR3 sequences; 20% to 25% of them were singletons. The ten largest account for about 6.6% of the sample.

The source was peripheral blood mononuclear cells (PBMCs), collected when the disease was refractory, from a patient treated with antithyroid drugs. Receptor source: a female donor with Graves disease.

This clonotype has a single count. The chain couples TRBV28 to TRBJ1-1, with TRBD1 as a possible D gene (6 bases). The CDR3 contains 14 residues. The V end was cut by 6 bases, the J end by 4 bases, with 15 bases between. Germline V lookup: CDR1 MDHEN, CDR2 SYDVKM. CDR3 in amino acids: CASSAAGASTEAFF. The CDR3 nucleotides read TGTGCCAGCAGCGCGGCGGGGGCGAGCACTGAAGCTTTCTTT.

This clonotype has a handful of counts. The chain has TRBV7-2 and TRBJ1-4; D is perhaps TRBD1 (5 bases). The CDR3 is 15 amino acids. V lost 1 base, J lost 7 bases, and 13 bases lay in between. Looked up from germline, CDR1 is SGHTA and CDR2 is FQGNSA. CDR3 DNA: TGTGCCAGCAGCTTAGTGGCCACACAGGCTGAAAAACTGTTTTTT. Translated: CASSLVATQAEKLFF. Variable domain in full (rest from reference TRBV7-2 and TRBJ1-4): GAGVSQSPSNKVTEKGKDVELRCDPISGHTALYWYRQSLGQGLEFLIYFQGNSAPDKSGLPSDRFSAERTGGSVSTLTIQRTQQEDSAVYLCASSLVATQAEKLFFGSGTQLSVL.

This clonotype was recorded at least ten times. V is TRBV10-3 and J is TRBJ1-5, with D possibly matching TRBD1 (5 bases). Germline V CDR1 and CDR2: ENHRY, SYGVKD. Trimming left V 6 bases short and J 1 base short, with 13 bases between. The CDR3 is made up of 15 amino acids. The CDR3 loop is CAISRDEGSNQPQHF. DNA for the CDR3: TGTGCCATCAGCCGGGACGAGGGGAGCAATCAGCCCCAGCATTTT.

On this clonotype: Just one base apart from a much larger clone, this may be a read error. J is TRBJ2-5 and V is TRBV6-1, with D perhaps being TRBD1 or TRBD2 (6 bases each). V was pared by 8 bases and J by 5 bases, with 15 bases between. This CDR3 is built from 13 residues. The germline V gene encodes CDR1 MNHNS and CDR2 SASEGT. CDR3 DNA sequence: TGTGCCAGCGGGGGGACAACGCAGGAGACCCAGTACTTC. It codes for CASGGTTQETQYF.

The chain employs TRBV7-3 and TRBJ2-2, with TRBD2 as a possible D gene (6 bases). Germline V gene sequence: CDR1 SGHTA, CDR2 FQGTGA. Trimming took off 0 bases at V and 0 bases at J, with 17 bases between the two ends. The length of the CDR3 is 19 residues. The CDR3 protein is CASSLTTPGVGANTGELFF. CDR3 sequence (DNA): TGTGCCAGCAGCTTAACCACCCCGGGAGTGGGGGCGAACACCGGGGAGCTGTTTTTT.

The chain couples TRBV3-1 to TRBJ1-2; tentatively, D is TRBD1 (5 bases). V was clipped by 7 bases and J by 0 bases, with 18 bases between them. This CDR3 has 16 residues. Germline V gene sequence: CDR1 LGHDT, CDR2 YNNKEL (reference sequence). The CDR3 sequence: CASTKSQGSANYGYTF. The CDR3, as DNA: TGTGCCAGCACCAAATCTCAGGGTTCAGCTAACTATGGCTACACCTTC.

This clonotype has only a few counts. This chain joins TRBV2 and TRBJ1-1; the D gene is possibly TRBD1 (5 bases). This CDR3 has 13 residues. Trimming removed 3 bases from V and 4 bases from J, with 9 bases in between. Germline CDR1 and CDR2: SNHLY and FYNNEI. The CDR3, as DNA: TGTGCCAGCAGTGATCAGGGAAGCACTGAAGCTTTCTTT. This gives the protein CASSDQGSTEAFF. Full variable domain (rest looked up from reference TRBV2 and TRBJ1-1): EPEVTQTPSHQVTQMGQEVILRCVPISNHLYFYWYRQILGQKVEFLVSFYNNEISEKSEIFDDQFSVERPDGSNFTLKIRSTKLEDSAMYFCASSDQGSTEAFFGQGTRLTVV.

This clonotype has more than one count but fewer than ten. J is TRBJ2-7 and V is TRBV6-5, with 10 bases matching TRBD2. Germline trimming cut 2 bases from V and 1 base from J; bases unmatched to any gene: 5. CDR3 length equals 16 residues. Looked up from germline, CDR1 is MNHEY and CDR2 is SVGAGI. The CDR3 reads CASSYGRTSGSYEQYF. The CDR3 DNA reads as TGTGCCAGCAGTTACGGCCGGACTAGCGGTTCCTACGAGCAGTACTTC.

Many counts were recorded for this clonotype. The gene calls are TRBV6-1 and TRBJ1-4, with D uncertain. The CDR3 consists of 15 residues. V gave up 1 base and J gave up 7 bases, with 13 bases separating them. Germline values: CDR1 MNHNS, CDR2 SASEGT. The CDR3 sequence is CASSEVGSRSEKLFF. The CDR3 nucleotides are TGTGCCAGCAGTGAAGTGGGGAGTAGGAGTGAAAAACTGTTTTTT.

The CDR3 DNA reads TGTGCCATCGGAAACACAGGGAAGGGTCAGCCCCAGCATTTT. This sequence encodes CAIGNTGKGQPQHF. The chain couples TRBV10-3 to TRBJ1-5; possible D gene TRBD1, 6 bases. Trimming left V 8 bases short and J 6 bases short, with 17 bases between. The CDR3 runs 14 residues. The germline V gene has CDR1 ENHRY and CDR2 SYGVKD.

The chain is built from TRBV5-1 and TRBJ1-5; maybe TRBD1 (5 bases). Germline V gene data show CDR1 as SGHRS and CDR2 as YFSETQ. V was cut by 7 bases and J by 1 base, with 12 bases left in between. The CDR3 length is 14 residues. The chain's CDR3 is CASAPGDSNQPQHF. Written as DNA, the CDR3 is TGCGCCAGCGCCCCGGGGGACAGCAATCAGCCCCAGCATTTT.

J is TRBJ1-2 and V is TRBV29-1; 9 nucleotides agree with TRBD1. The J segment lost 8 bases and the V segment lost 0 bases, leaving 1 base of the junction unmatched. CDR1 is SQVTM, CDR2 ANQGSEA, per germline. The CDR3 extends over 12 amino acids. In DNA form, the CDR3 reads TGCAGCGTTGAAGAGGGGACAGGGGGCTACACCTTC. This translates into CSVEEGTGGYTF.

This clonotype was found a few times. A read error may produce the germline difference seen at one junction end. The rearrangement links TRBV2 to TRBJ2-7; 10 bases match TRBD2. The CDR3 contains 14 residues. Germline V gives CDR1 SNHLY, CDR2 FYNNEI. The DNA for the CDR3 is TGTGCCAGCGGTCAGCGGGAGGGTCCCTACGGGCAGTACTTC. It specifies CASGQREGPYGQYF. The full variable domain, its missing parts supplied by reference TRBV2 and TRBJ2-7, is EPEVTQTPSHQVTQMGQEVILRCVPISNHLYFYWYRQILGQKVEFLVSFYNNEISEKSEIFDDQFSVERPDGSNFTLKIRSTKLEDSAMYFCASGQREGPYGQYFGPGTRLTVT.

V usage is TRBV11-3 and J usage is TRBJ2-3, with 11 bases lining up with TRBD2. The germline CDR1 and CDR2 sequences are SGHNT and YENEEA. V dropped 3 bases and J dropped 0; count of bases not matched to a gene: 2. The CDR3 spans 16 residues. CDR3 sequence (DNA): TGTGCCAGCAGCTTTTGGACTAGCGGGAGCACAGATACGCAGTATTTT. It is translated as CASSFWTSGSTDTQYF.

In this sample, this clonotype turned up many times. V is TRBV5-6 and J is TRBJ2-2; no firm D call. The CDR3 has 16 residues. V lost 0 bases and J 4 bases, leaving 13 bases between the germline ends. Germline lookup yields CDR1 SGHDT and CDR2 YYEEEE. Here the CDR3 reads CASSLGPSVGTGELFF. CDR3 in DNA: TGTGCCAGCAGCTTGGGCCCGAGCGTCGGCACCGGGGAGCTGTTTTTT.

This clonotype was seen ten or more times. The CDR3: CASSMSAEETQYF. As DNA, the CDR3 is TGTGCCAGTAGTATGTCGGCGGAAGAGACCCAGTACTTC. The chain joins TRBV19 to TRBJ2-5, with unresolved D. The CDR3 has 13 amino acids. Per germline, CDR1 LNHDA and CDR2 SQIVND (reference sequence). Between the trimmed V and J ends, which lost 3 bases and 3 bases, there was a span of 8 bases.

This clonotype was observed many times. This sequence joins TRBV12-3 or TRBV12-4 and TRBJ1-3, with D maybe TRBD1 (5 bases). V lost 0 bases to trimming and J lost 3 bases, with 12 bases between them. CDR3 length: 16 amino acids. This chain's CDR3 is CASSLAEWGSGNTIYF. As DNA, the CDR3 is TGTGCCAGCAGTTTAGCTGAGTGGGGGAGTGGAAACACCATATATTTT.